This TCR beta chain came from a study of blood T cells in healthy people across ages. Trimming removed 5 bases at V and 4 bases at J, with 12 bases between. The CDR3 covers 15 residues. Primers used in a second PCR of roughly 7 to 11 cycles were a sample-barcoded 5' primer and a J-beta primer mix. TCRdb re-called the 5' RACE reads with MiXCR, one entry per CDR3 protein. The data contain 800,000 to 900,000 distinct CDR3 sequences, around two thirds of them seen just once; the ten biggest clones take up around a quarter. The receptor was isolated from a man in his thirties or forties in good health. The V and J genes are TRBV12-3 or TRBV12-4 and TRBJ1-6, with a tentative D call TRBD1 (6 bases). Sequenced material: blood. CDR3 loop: CASSLPGTYNSPLHF. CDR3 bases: TGTGCCAGCAGTCTACCCGGGACATATAATTCACCCCTCCACTTT.